This T cell receptor (beta chain) stems from a study of metastatic and nonmetastatic thyroid tumors. Until they underwent thyroid surgery, no patient had received any treatment. The table lists this clone with many counts. TCRdb re-clonotyped the PCR reads via MiXCR. The table records over 9,500 clones, 31% of them present only once. This receptor was obtained from a male donor with papillary thyroid cancer or a benign thyroid nodule (not recorded which). Some clones in this sample may be carry-over from other donors' samples. The material sequenced was tumor tissue.

The CDR3 region has the DNA TGCGCCAGCAGCCAGTCCAGACTAGCGGGGGACCCCAATGAGCAGTTCTTC. This sequence encodes CASSQSRLAGDPNEQFF. The chain links TRBV4-1 to TRBJ2-1, with 12 bases lining up with TRBD2. CDR3 length equals 17 residues. J lost 6 bases, V lost 3 bases, and 9 bases had no gene match. CDR1 and CDR2 (germline): MGHRA, YSYEKL.